These T cell receptor beta chains were read from a single sample in a study of blood T cell repertoires in COVID-19. Sequencing used immunoSEQ multiplex PCR; TCRdb keeps in-frame clones, though not all of them. The sample includes 60,000 to 70,000 clones, 74% of them seen just once. The source material was peripheral blood. The receptors shown here come from a woman of 80 years or more with acute or convalescent COVID-19. Both conserved end residues are part of each CDR3. Fields, in order: J gene, D gene, clone size, V gene, CDR3 protein, CDR3 DNA. D genes are given only for firm matches. Size is stated for part of the rows, as once, few or many counts, or as a class when the clone is expanded.

TRBJ2-3,TRBD2,.,TRBV5-1,CASSVSSGTTDTQYF,TGCGCCAGCAGCGTGAGTAGCGGGACCACAGATACGCAGTATTTT
TRBJ1-6,TRBD1,.,TRBV19,CASSIRTGLNNSPLHF,TGTGCCAGTAGTATTCGGACAGGGCTAAATAATTCACCCCTCCACTTT
TRBJ2-1,.,.,TRBV27,CASSLRAEPLVYNEQFF,TGTGCCAGCAGTCTCAGGGCCGAGCCCCTTGTCTACAATGAGCAGTTCTTC
TRBJ2-7,TRBD1,few,TRBV7-2,CASSLVQGAGEQYF,TGTGCCAGCAGCTTAGTCCAGGGGGCGGGCGAGCAGTACTTC
TRBJ2-1,TRBD2,.,TRBV7-9,CASSRLLAGPTEGDEQFF,TGTGCCAGCAGCCGCCTACTAGCGGGGCCTACCGAGGGGGATGAGCAGTTCTTC
TRBJ1-5,TRBD1,few,TRBV28,CASSLEGAVKNQPQHF,TGTGCCAGCAGTTTGGAGGGGGCCGTTAAAAATCAGCCCCAGCATTTT
TRBJ2-1,TRBD2,.,TRBV5-1,CASSSLSGSGVEQFF,TGCGCCAGCAGCTCACTTAGCGGGAGTGGCGTTGAGCAGTTCTTC
TRBJ2-2,TRBD2,once,TRBV19,CASSISGRTGELFF,TGTGCCAGTAGTATAAGCGGGAGAACCGGGGAGCTGTTTTTT
TRBJ2-1,.,.,TRBV5-1,CASSLPTSLRGNEQFF,TGCGCCAGCAGCTTGCCGACTAGCCTCAGGGGCAATGAGCAGTTCTTC
TRBJ2-5,.,.,TRBV9,CASSNTGQKETQYF,TGTGCCAGCAGCAACACCGGACAGAAAGAGACCCAGTACTTC
TRBJ1-2,.,.,TRBV3-1/TRBV3-2,CASSQDRVTGVNGYTF,TGTGCCAGCAGCCAAGACCGGGTTACTGGAGTGAATGGCTACACCTTC
TRBJ1-1,TRBD1,.,TRBV15,CATNDRASVEAFF,TGTGCCACCAACGACAGGGCGTCGGTTGAAGCTTTCTTT
TRBJ2-1,.,.,TRBV6-2/TRBV6-3,CASSYTGLNEQFF,TGTGCCAGCAGTTACACAGGGCTGAATGAGCAGTTCTTC
TRBJ1-1,.,.,TRBV19,CASSTRGETEAFF,TGTGCCAGTAGTACCAGGGGAGAGACTGAAGCTTTCTTT
TRBJ1-4,.,.,TRBV19,CASKVQGTEKLFF,TGTGCCAGTAAAGTCCAGGGAACCGAAAAACTGTTTTTT
TRBJ2-5,.,.,TRBV9,CASSVGHGQETQYF,TGTGCCAGCAGCGTAGGACACGGACAAGAGACCCAGTACTTC
TRBJ2-1,TRBD2,.,TRBV11-3,CASSSRLAGGLTNEQFF,TGTGCCAGCAGCTCCAGACTAGCGGGAGGTCTAACGAATGAGCAGTTCTTC
TRBJ2-7,TRBD2,once,TRBV6-2/TRBV6-3,CASSSYGVSGLAETYEQYF,TGTGCCAGCAGTTCATATGGGGTATCTGGACTAGCGGAAACGTACGAGCAGTACTTC
TRBJ1-6,TRBD1,.,TRBV6-6,CASSPGQGYNSPLHF,TGTGCCAGCAGCCCCGGACAGGGATATAATTCACCCCTCCACTTT
TRBJ2-7,TRBD1,.,TRBV5-1,CASSLTGTGVGYEQYF,TGCGCCAGCAGCTTGACCGGGACAGGGGTTGGGTACGAGCAGTACTTC
TRBJ2-1,TRBD2,.,TRBV6-5,CASIGRLAGLNEQFF,TGTGCCAGCATTGGGCGGCTAGCGGGTCTCAATGAGCAGTTCTTC
TRBJ2-7,TRBD1,.,TRBV24-1,CATKGQGREQYF,TGTGCCACCAAGGGACAGGGAAGGGAGCAGTACTTC
TRBJ2-3,.,.,TRBV19,CASSILTSRADTQYF,TGTGCCAGTAGTATCCTGACTAGTAGGGCAGATACGCAGTATTTT
TRBJ2-1,.,.,TRBV27,CASRSTSSYNEQFF,TGTGCCAGCAGATCAACGAGCTCCTACAATGAGCAGTTCTTC
TRBJ2-5,TRBD1,.,TRBV6-2/TRBV6-3,CASSDRQGWFETQYF,TGTGCCAGCAGTGACCGACAGGGGTGGTTCGAGACCCAGTACTTC
TRBJ2-4,.,.,TRBV2,CASSEAGGGLAKNIQYF,TGTGCCAGCAGTGAAGCAGGGGGGGGTCTAGCCAAAAACATTCAGTACTTC
TRBJ2-1,.,.,TRBV24-1,CATSVKAARYNEQFF,TGTGCCACCAGTGTGAAAGCGGCCCGATACAATGAGCAGTTCTTC
TRBJ2-7,.,.,TRBV6-5,CASSLATTDYEQYF,TGTGCCAGCAGCCTAGCCACCACAGACTACGAGCAGTACTTC
TRBJ2-1,.,.,TRBV15,CATSRAVRGASYNEQFF,TGTGCCACCAGCAGGGCCGTTCGGGGGGCCTCCTACAATGAGCAGTTCTTC
TRBJ2-5,TRBD1,.,TRBV6-1,CASSGGFGQGEETQYF,TGTGCCAGCAGTGGGGGATTCGGACAGGGGGAAGAGACCCAGTACTTC
TRBJ1-1,TRBD1,.,TRBV3-1/TRBV3-2,CASSQVPGTGDTEAFF,TGTGCCAGCAGCCAAGTTCCTGGGACAGGGGACACTGAAGCTTTCTTT
TRBJ2-5,.,.,TRBV5-4,CASSLRETQYF,TGTGCCAGCAGCCTCCGAGAGACCCAGTACTTC
TRBJ2-7,TRBD1,few,TRBV28,CASTGQVPREQYF,TGTGCCAGCACGGGACAGGTCCCTCGGGAGCAGTACTTC
TRBJ1-3,.,.,TRBV5-5,CASSFQGGGNTIYF,TGTGCCAGCAGCTTCCAGGGTGGCGGAAACACCATATATTTT
TRBJ2-3,TRBD1,.,TRBV5-1,CASSSDRGYGTDTQYF,TGCGCCAGCAGCTCTGACAGGGGGTATGGGACAGATACGCAGTATTTT
TRBJ1-1,TRBD1,.,TRBV6-5,CASRRQGMNTEAFF,TGTGCCAGCAGGAGACAGGGGATGAACACTGAAGCTTTCTTT
TRBJ2-3,.,.,TRBV7-2,CASSGLATSGDTQYF,TGTGCCAGCAGTGGTTTAGCGACTTCAGGCGATACGCAGTATTTT
TRBJ2-1,TRBD2,.,TRBV7-9,CASSLSAGVGNEQFF,TGTGCCAGCAGCTTGAGCGCGGGAGTAGGTAATGAGCAGTTCTTC
TRBJ2-2,TRBD2,once,TRBV6-2/TRBV6-3,CASSPGLAELNTGELFF,TGTGCCAGCAGTCCAGGACTAGCGGAGCTGAACACCGGGGAGCTGTTTTTT
TRBJ1-5,.,.,TRBV21-1,CASSKGGYKGNQPQHF,TGTGCCAGCAGCAAAGGGGGATACAAGGGGAATCAGCCCCAGCATTTT
TRBJ2-7,TRBD2,.,TRBV4-1,CASSPRGNPYEQYF,TGCGCCAGCAGCCCGCGGGGGAACCCCTACGAGCAGTACTTC
TRBJ2-3,TRBD2,.,TRBV7-2,CASSTQAGGTPTDTQYF,TGTGCCAGCAGCACTCAAGCGGGAGGAACTCCCACAGATACGCAGTATTTT
TRBJ2-1,TRBD2,.,TRBV7-2,CASSSQRASGRSYNEQFF,TGTGCCAGCAGCTCGCAGAGGGCTAGCGGGAGATCCTACAATGAGCAGTTCTTC
TRBJ2-3,.,.,TRBV30,CAWSNRAGRTDTQYF,TGTGCCTGGAGCAACCGGGCGGGACGCACAGATACGCAGTATTTT
TRBJ2-3,.,.,TRBV11-2,CASSSQGHSTDTQYF,TGTGCCAGCAGCTCGCAGGGGCACAGCACAGATACGCAGTATTTT
TRBJ2-5,TRBD2,.,TRBV7-9,CASSLGTSGGRETQYF,TGTGCCAGCAGCTTGGGGACTAGCGGGGGCCGGGAGACCCAGTACTTC
TRBJ2-4,TRBD1,.,TRBV5-6,CASSVPGQGYIQYF,TGTGCCAGCAGCGTCCCGGGACAGGGGTACATTCAGTACTTC